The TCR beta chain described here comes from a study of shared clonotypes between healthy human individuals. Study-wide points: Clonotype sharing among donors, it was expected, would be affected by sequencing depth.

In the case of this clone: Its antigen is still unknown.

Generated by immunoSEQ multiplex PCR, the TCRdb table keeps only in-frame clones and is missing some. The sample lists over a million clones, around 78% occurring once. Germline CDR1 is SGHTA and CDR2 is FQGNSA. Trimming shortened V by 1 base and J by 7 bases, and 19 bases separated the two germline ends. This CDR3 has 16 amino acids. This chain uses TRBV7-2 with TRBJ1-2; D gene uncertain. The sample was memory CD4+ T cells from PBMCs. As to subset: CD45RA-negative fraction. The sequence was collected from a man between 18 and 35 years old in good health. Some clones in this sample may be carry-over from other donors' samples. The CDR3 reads CASSLGWGFLSSGYTF. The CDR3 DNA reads TGTGCCAGCAGCTTAGGTTGGGGATTCCTTTCAAGTGGCTACACCTTC. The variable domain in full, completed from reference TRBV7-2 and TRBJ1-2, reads GAGVSQSPSNKVTEKGKDVELRCDPISGHTALYWYRQSLGQGLEFLIYFQGNSAPDKSGLPSDRFSAERTGGSVSTLTIQRTQQEDSAVYLCASSLGWGFLSSGYTFGSGTRLTVV.